Here is one T cell receptor (beta chain) with its context. Libraries were prepared by immunoSEQ multiplex PCR; TCRdb keeps only in-frame clonotypes and omits some of them. Of a few hundred thousand clones in the sample, 85% to 90% were seen once. The data belong to a study of blood T cell repertoires in COVID-19. Germline V gene sequence: CDR1 SGHNT, CDR2 YENEEA. The germline V and J ends were trimmed by 9 bases and 8 bases, with 16 bases remaining between them. The CDR3 totals 13 residues. This chain links TRBV11-3 with TRBJ1-4, with D perhaps TRBD1 (5 bases). The specimen was PBMCs or T cells enriched from blood (not recorded which). The clonotype was recovered from a man aged 25 to 40 who had recovered from COVID-19. The DNA of the CDR3 is TGTGCCAGGCGCAGGGCCCACGCGGAAAAACTGTTTTTT. It specifies CARRRAHAEKLFF. Variable domain in full (rest from reference TRBV11-3 and TRBJ1-4): EAGVVQSPRYKIIEKKQPVAFWCNPISGHNTLYWYLQNLGQGPELLIRYENEEAVDDSQLPKDRFSAERLKGVDSTLKIQPAELGDSAVYLCARRRAHAEKLFFGSGTQLSVL.